Listed here are 2 T cell receptor beta chains from one sample, sequenced in a study of T cell responses to AZD1222 COVID-19 vaccine (dated by TCRdb to the early 2020s). The receptor library was made with the immunoSEQ multiplex PCR assay. Imported from immuneACCESS, the table was reduced by TCRdb to in-frame sequences with V and J called. These copies leave out some clones; in studies compared against another copy, an unresolved V gene accounts for under half, and the cause of the remainder is not known. Present in this sample are over 110,000 clones, roughly 91% of which were seen just once. The ten largest account for around 5% of the sample. The sample's time point label is to be understood as: baseline before first vaccination. The source material was peripheral blood, sampled on day 0 of AZD1222 vaccination. The source of these receptors is an adult in good health.

The rearrangement joins TRBV5-6 to TRBJ2-1; 10 bases align to TRBD2. The germline V gene encodes CDR1 SGHDT and CDR2 YYEEEE. This CDR3 contains 15 residues. After removal of 5 bases from V and 14 bases from J, the junction contained 16 bases not matched to a gene. CDR3 sequence reads: CASRPDRSSGGREFF. In DNA form, the CDR3 reads TGTGCCAGCAGACCAGACAGGTCTAGCGGGGGACGGGAGTTCTTC.

The CDR3 DNA reads as TGTGCCAGCAGCAACAGGGGGTTATCCTACGAGCAGTACTTC. Amino acid sequence: CASSNRGLSYEQYF. The chain links TRBV13 to TRBJ2-7; 8 bases map to TRBD1. The CDR3 covers 14 residues. Looked up from germline, CDR1 is PRHDT and CDR2 is FYEKMQ (reference sequence). V dropped 5 bases and J dropped 1; count of bases not matched to a gene: 4.